The 31 T cell receptor beta chains below come from one sample, sequenced in a study of radiotherapy plus CTLA-4 blockade in lung cancer. Assay used: immunoSEQ multiplex PCR; TCRdb lists only in-frame clones, some missing. The sample includes approximately 97,000 clones, about 83% seen only once; the top ten take roughly 0.84%. The source was peripheral blood, collected from a patient treated with radiotherapy plus ipilimumab. All receptors come from a human donor with non-small cell lung cancer who had stable disease on radiotherapy plus ipilimumab.

This chain connects TRBV6-1 to TRBJ2-7; 7 bases are a match to TRBD1. Germline V CDR1 and CDR2: MNHNS, SASEGT. This CDR3 spans 12 amino acids. CDR3: CAVSQGAYEQYF. The CDR3 nucleotides read TGTGCGGTATCGCAGGGGGCCTACGAGCAGTACTTC.

The chain joins TRBV6-1 to TRBJ2-7, with 8 bases matching TRBD2. The trim removed 5 bases at V and 7 bases at J, leaving 13 bases unmatched. CDR1 MNHNS and CDR2 SASEGT come from the germline V gene. The CDR3 is 15 amino acids. CDR3 protein: CASSLMTSVQGEQYF. CDR3 coding DNA: TGTGCCAGCAGTTTAATGACTAGCGTTCAAGGAGAGCAGTACTTC.

V usage is TRBV30 and J usage is TRBJ1-1, with 9 positions matching TRBD1. CDR3 length: 13 residues. Losses at the gene ends were 2 bases for V and 7 bases for J; bases not matched to a gene: 5. Germline V gene lookup returns CDR1 GTSNPN and CDR2 SVGIG (reference sequence). For the CDR3, the DNA is TGTGCCTGGAGTCCACAGGGGGCTGGTGAAGCTTTCTTT. It codes for CAWSPQGAGEAFF.

J is TRBJ1-1 and V is TRBV6-5, with D hard to call. The CDR3 spans 13 residues. The V gene's germline CDR1 is MNHEY and CDR2 SVGAGI. Trimming took 6 bases from V and 2 from J, leaving 10 bases between them. DNA of the CDR3: TGTGCCAGCAGCTTCGACACTAACACTGAAGCTTTCTTT. This translates into CASSFDTNTEAFF.

The table lists this clone with a few counts. The chain joins TRBV5-4 to TRBJ2-2; no clear D gene. Germline V lookup: CDR1 SGHNT, CDR2 YYREEE (reference sequence). The CDR3 is made up of 13 amino acids. The V gene lost 3 bases and the J gene lost 5 bases, with 8 bases spanning the gap. The chain's CDR3 is CASSSARTGELFF. The CDR3 nucleotides are TGTGCCAGCAGCTCAGCTAGAACCGGGGAGCTGTTTTTT.

The chain combines TRBV19 with TRBJ2-2; no firm D call. Between the trimmed V and J ends, which lost 6 bases and 0 bases, there was a span of 11 bases. The CDR3 spans 15 residues. Per the germline V gene, CDR1 is LNHDA and CDR2 is SQIVND (reference sequence). The CDR3 coding sequence is TGTGCCAGTAGACCGGGCCCTTCGAACACCGGGGAGCTGTTTTTT. It specifies CASRPGPSNTGELFF.

The genes are TRBV28 and TRBJ2-2; D unclear. Trimming left V 8 bases short and J 6 bases short, with 19 bases between. This CDR3 has 15 residues. CDR1 and CDR2 (germline): MDHEN, SYDVKM. The CDR3 DNA is TGTGCCAGCCGCCCCCTAAGGATTGCATCCGGGGAGCTGTTTTTT. This sequence encodes CASRPLRIASGELFF.

This chain links TRBV9 with TRBJ2-7, with TRBD2 matching 11 bases. The V and J ends lost 3 bases and 7 bases, in that order; junction bases with no gene match: 3. Germline CDR1 and CDR2: SGDLS and YYNGEE. CDR3 length equals 13 residues. CDR3 sequence reads: CASSGTSGGEQYF. CDR3 in DNA: TGTGCCAGCAGCGGAACTAGCGGGGGAGAGCAGTACTTC.

This chain uses TRBV11-2 with TRBJ2-1; 12 nucleotides align to TRBD2. Germline V lookup: CDR1 SGHAT, CDR2 FQNNGV. J was trimmed by 6 bases and V by 4 bases; bases with no gene match: 4. The CDR3 is 15 residues long. CDR3 region: CASSSLTSGSNEQFF. CDR3 nucleotides: TGTGCCAGCAGCTCCCTGACTAGCGGGAGCAATGAGCAGTTCTTC.

This clone was seen once. V usage is TRBV5-8 and J usage is TRBJ2-5; D might be TRBD2 (5 bases). Germline V lookup: CDR1 SGHTS, CDR2 YDEGEE. The CDR3 runs 13 residues. Trimming pared 3 bases from V and 4 bases from J, leaving 10 bases between. CDR3 protein: CASSSDFSETQYF. Here the CDR3 DNA reads TGTGCCAGCAGCTCGGACTTCTCAGAGACCCAGTACTTC.

The rearrangement uses TRBV18 and TRBJ2-7, with TRBD1 matching 8 bases. After removal of 1 base from V and 5 bases from J, the junction contained 1 base not matched to a gene. Germline loops: CDR1 KGHSH, CDR2 LQKENI. The CDR3 is 13 amino acids. The CDR3 is CASSPQQGDEQYF. In DNA, the CDR3 is TGTGCCAGCTCACCACAACAGGGGGACGAGCAGTACTTC.

The chain links TRBV19 to TRBJ1-5, with D tentatively TRBD1 (5 bases). V was trimmed by 5 bases and J by 5 bases, leaving 22 bases between them. CDR1 LNHDA and CDR2 SQIVND come from the germline V gene (reference sequence). CDR3 length: 17 residues. Here the CDR3 reads CASSASRGSRGDQPQHF. CDR3 DNA sequence: TGTGCCAGTAGTGCCTCGCGGGGCAGTCGAGGGGATCAGCCCCAGCATTTT.

The chain couples TRBV5-1 to TRBJ1-2; D gene ambiguous. The V end was cut by 0 bases, the J end by 3 bases, with 9 bases between. Germline V gene lookup returns CDR1 SGHRS and CDR2 YFSETQ. The CDR3 runs to 14 residues. The CDR3 protein is CASSLEGGYYGYTF. CDR3 DNA: TGCGCCAGCAGCTTGGAGGGAGGTTACTATGGCTACACCTTC. The full variable domain, its missing parts supplied by reference TRBV5-1 and TRBJ1-2, is KAGVTQTPRYLIKTRGQQVTLSCSPISGHRSVSWYQQTPGQGLQFLFEYFSETQRNKGNFPGRFSGRQFSNSRSEMNVSTLELGDSALYLCASSLEGGYYGYTFGSGTRLTVV.

The J gene is TRBJ1-1, the V gene TRBV11-2, with 9 bases fitting TRBD1. Germline CDR1 SGHAT, CDR2 FQNNGV. With 5 bases clipped from V and 5 bases from J, the junction kept 9 bases outside the gene matches. CDR3 length: 15 residues. The CDR3 sequence: CASSLTGQGRTEAFF. The DNA for the CDR3 is TGTGCCAGCAGCCTAACGGGACAGGGCAGAACTGAAGCTTTCTTT.

This clone was counted between two and nine times. The chain is built from TRBV19 and TRBJ1-2, with 7 bases matching TRBD1. The V gene end was trimmed by 3 bases and the J gene end by 4 bases; junction bases not matched to a gene: 2. Germline CDR1 reads LNHDA; CDR2 reads SQIVND (reference sequence). The CDR3 contains 13 residues. CDR3 DNA: TGTGCCAGTAGTATCGACAGGGTCTATGGCTACACCTTC. Amino acids: CASSIDRVYGYTF.

This clone was observed a single time. Other nucleotide sequences from this sample produce the same CDR3. This chain uses TRBV29-1 with TRBJ1-2; weak D call: TRBD1 (5 bases). Between the trimmed V and J ends, which lost 1 base and 0 bases, there was a span of 9 bases. The V gene's germline CDR1 is SQVTM and CDR2 ANQGSEA. This CDR3 is 14 amino acids long. The CDR3 here is CSVEGQGSNYGYTF. CDR3 bases: TGCAGCGTTGAAGGGCAGGGATCTAACTATGGCTACACCTTC.

The chain employs TRBV27 and TRBJ2-7; 8 nucleotides match TRBD1. J lost 3 bases, V lost 3 bases, and 4 bases had no gene match. The germline V gene has CDR1 MNHEY and CDR2 SMNVEV (reference sequence). The CDR3 contains 14 residues. The CDR3 region has the DNA TGTGCCAGCAGTTTGACAGGGGCAAACTACGAGCAGTACTTC. This gives the protein CASSLTGANYEQYF.

The gene calls are TRBV11-2 and TRBJ2-5; 14 nucleotides align to TRBD2. With 2 bases clipped from V and 5 bases from J, the junction kept 7 bases outside the gene matches. The CDR3 is made up of 17 amino acids. Germline V CDR1 and CDR2: SGHAT, FQNNGV. The CDR3 nucleotides are TGTGCCAGCAGCTTAATGCCGGGACTAGCGGGGGTTGAGACCCAGTACTTC. Translation gives CASSLMPGLAGVETQYF.

The chain couples TRBV5-1 to TRBJ2-7, with 11 bases aligning to TRBD2. The CDR3 covers 14 residues. CDR1 is SGHRS and CDR2 is YFSETQ in the germline V gene. Trimming cost V 4 bases and J 3 bases; bases outside gene matches: 3. The CDR3 is CASSVLAGDYEQYF. CDR3 in DNA: TGCGCCAGCAGCGTACTAGCGGGAGACTACGAGCAGTACTTC.

In this sample, this clone turned up a few times. J is TRBJ1-4 and V is TRBV7-9, with D hard to call. The CDR3 consists of 12 residues. V was trimmed by 1 base and J by 8 bases, leaving 5 bases between them. Germline lookup yields CDR1 SEHNR and CDR2 FQNEAQ (reference sequence). CDR3 loop: CASSLGGEKLFF. The CDR3 bases are TGTGCCAGCAGCTTAGGAGGGGAAAAACTGTTTTTT.

DNA for the CDR3: TGTGCCAGCAGCTTAACTAGCGTGAGTTCTGATGAGCAGTTCTTC. Residues: CASSLTSVSSDEQFF. V is TRBV7-2 and J is TRBJ2-1; 7 nucleotides agree with TRBD2. Per the germline V gene, CDR1 is SGHTA and CDR2 is FQGNSA. The CDR3 is 15 residues long. V lost 2 bases, J lost 8 bases, and 9 bases stayed unmatched.

V gene TRBV2 combines with J gene TRBJ1-5, with D perhaps matching TRBD1 (5 bases). This CDR3 comprises 13 residues. Germline V gene data show CDR1 as SNHLY and CDR2 as FYNNEI. V was pared by 6 bases and J by 6 bases, with 12 bases between. CDR3: CASRTQGAQPQHF. CDR3 nucleotides: TGTGCCAGCAGGACCCAGGGAGCTCAGCCCCAGCATTTT.

This rearrangement joins TRBV5-5 to TRBJ1-5, with D perhaps TRBD1 (5 bases). The CDR3 totals 13 residues. Deletions cut 3 bases from V and 5 bases from J, with 9 bases between. Germline-derived CDR1 and CDR2 are SGHKS and YYEKEE (reference sequence). The DNA of the CDR3 is TGTGCCAGCAGCTGGGGGGTTGATCAGCCCCAGCATTTT. Translation gives CASSWGVDQPQHF.

V usage is TRBV7-3 and J usage is TRBJ2-1; the D is unclear. The CDR3 has 15 amino acids. In germline, CDR1 is SGHTA, CDR2 FQGTGA. Trimming pared 2 bases from V and 0 bases from J, leaving 8 bases between. In DNA, the CDR3 is TGTGCCAGCAGCTTATCCCTTGGCTCCTACAATGAGCAGTTCTTC. It translates to CASSLSLGSYNEQFF.

V and J are TRBV19 and TRBJ2-7; a possible D gene is TRBD1 (6 bases). CDR1 is LNHDA, CDR2 SQIVND, per germline (reference sequence). CDR3 length equals 13 residues. Trimming removed 5 bases at V and 3 bases at J, with 11 bases between. The CDR3 here is CASSLQGVYEQYF. As DNA, the CDR3 is TGTGCCAGTAGTTTACAGGGAGTCTACGAGCAGTACTTC.

V usage is TRBV7-9 and J usage is TRBJ2-5; D may be TRBD2 (6 bases). CDR1 and CDR2 from the germline V gene are SEHNR and FQNEAQ (reference sequence). The CDR3 consists of 16 residues. The germline V and J ends were trimmed by 3 bases and 2 bases, with 16 bases remaining between them. The CDR3 nucleotides read TGTGCCAGCAGCTTTTTTTCGGGGGTAGGGCAAGAGACCCAGTACTTC. Translating it yields CASSFFSGVGQETQYF. Drawing the rest from reference TRBV7-9 and TRBJ2-5, the complete variable domain is DTGVSQNPRHKITKRGQNVTFRCDPISEHNRLYWYRQTLGQGPEFLTYFQNEAQLEKSRLLSDRFSAERPKGSFSTLEIQRTEQGDSAMYLCASSFFSGVGQETQYFGPGTRLLVL.

In this sample, this clone turned up a few times. The rearrangement joins TRBV27 to TRBJ2-7; TRBD2 might be the D (5 bases). The V end lost 2 bases, the J end lost 2 bases, and 7 bases lay between the germline ends. The germline CDR1 and CDR2 sequences are MNHEY and SMNVEV (reference sequence). The CDR3 runs 13 residues. The CDR3 sequence: CASSLEGAYEQYF. CDR3 in DNA: TGTGCCAGCAGTTTAGAGGGTGCCTACGAGCAGTACTTC.

The chain is built from TRBV5-4 and TRBJ2-3; D gene uncertain. V dropped 4 bases and J dropped 8 bases, with 11 bases sitting between them. Per germline, CDR1 SGHNT and CDR2 YYREEE (reference sequence). The CDR3 sequence is 12 residues long. CDR3 in DNA: TGTGCCAGCAGCGACACTATGGGTACGCAGTATTTT. It translates to CASSDTMGTQYF.

This chain links TRBV5-1 with TRBJ2-5; 9 positions match TRBD2. Unmatched junction bases numbered 1, after V lost 4 bases and J lost 0 bases. The CDR3 is 14 amino acids. The germline V gene has CDR1 SGHRS and CDR2 YFSETQ. The CDR3 region has the DNA TGCGCCAGCAGCCAGCGGGGGGACCAAGAGACCCAGTACTTC. Its protein is CASSQRGDQETQYF.

V is TRBV21-1 and J is TRBJ2-1; the D segment call TRBD2 is taken from the table without a DNA check. TRBV21-1 is termed a pseudogene. This CDR3 has 16 amino acids. As DNA, the CDR3 is TGTGCCAGCAGCAAAGCCGAGCGGAGCTCCTACAATGAGCAGTTCTTC. Protein sequence: CASSKAERSSYNEQFF.

This rearrangement joins TRBV7-2 to TRBJ1-2; a possible D gene is TRBD1 (6 bases). CDR3 length: 14 amino acids. V was clipped by 8 bases and J by 4 bases, with 17 bases between them. Germline loops: CDR1 SGHTA, CDR2 FQGNSA. CDR3 in DNA: TGTGCCAGCGCCCGGGGGGGCGGGTCCTATGGCTACACCTTC. Translation: CASARGGGSYGYTF.